Listed below are T cell receptor beta chains from one sample, sequenced in a study of regulatory T cells in long-lasting Graves disease. TCRdb analysed the multiplex PCR reads with MiXCR anew, one entry per CDR3 protein. The sample lists about 340,000 distinct CDR3 sequences; about 18% were seen once. The specimen was peripheral blood mononuclear cells (PBMCs), collected when the disease was refractory, from a patient treated with antithyroid drugs. The receptors come from a female donor with Graves disease. The CDR3 runs from the conserved cysteine through the conserved F or W. The order of the fields is clone size, J gene, V gene, D gene, CDR3 DNA, CDR3 protein. The D gene is left open where the match is weak. Clone size is shown for a subset of rows, as once, few, many or a class of expanded clone.

clone_size: -
j_call: TRBJ2-1
v_call: TRBV2
d_call: -
cdr3_nt: TGTGCCAGCAATGACTGGACTACGAACAATGAGCAGTTCTTC
cdr3_aa: CASNDWTTNNEQFF

clone_size: many
j_call: TRBJ2-7
v_call: TRBV14
d_call: -
cdr3_nt: TGTGCCAGCAGCCAAGAACCAGGATTCTCCTACGAGCAGTACTTC
cdr3_aa: CASSQEPGFSYEQYF

clone_size: many
j_call: TRBJ2-4
v_call: TRBV2
d_call: TRBD2
cdr3_nt: TGTGCCAGCAGGGGGAGAACTAGCGGGAGGGAAAACATTCAGTACTTC
cdr3_aa: CASRGRTSGRENIQYF

clone_size: -
j_call: TRBJ2-7
v_call: TRBV7-9
d_call: -
cdr3_nt: TGTGCCAGCAGCTTAGGGGACTTGGGACATGGGCAGTACTTC
cdr3_aa: CASSLGDLGHGQYF

clone_size: many
j_call: TRBJ1-2
v_call: TRBV11-2
d_call: -
cdr3_nt: TGTGCCAGCAGCTTAGGGACAACCACCTATGGCTACACCTTC
cdr3_aa: CASSLGTTTYGYTF

clone_size: many
j_call: TRBJ2-5
v_call: TRBV5-1
d_call: TRBD2
cdr3_nt: TGCGCCAGCAGGGCTTGGGGGGGCCAAGAGACCCAGTACTTC
cdr3_aa: CASRAWGGQETQYF

clone_size: many
j_call: TRBJ2-7
v_call: TRBV28
d_call: TRBD2
cdr3_nt: TGTGCCAGCAGTTCGCCTAGCGGGGGGGATTACGAGCAGTACTTC
cdr3_aa: CASSSPSGGDYEQYF

clone_size: few
j_call: TRBJ2-6
v_call: TRBV5-1
d_call: -
cdr3_nt: TGCGCCAGCAGCTTAGCCGGACCGCACTCCCCCTCTGGGGCCAACGTCCTGACTTTC
cdr3_aa: CASSLAGPHSPSGANVLTF

clone_size: many
j_call: TRBJ2-7
v_call: TRBV11-2
d_call: TRBD2
cdr3_nt: TGTGCCAGCAGCTTAGTTGGGGGCGGGAGGGCCTACGAGCAGTACTTC
cdr3_aa: CASSLVGGGRAYEQYF

clone_size: many
j_call: TRBJ1-2
v_call: TRBV6-1
d_call: -
cdr3_nt: TGTGCCAGCGCCCTGGAAGCAAACTATGGCTACACCTTC
cdr3_aa: CASALEANYGYTF